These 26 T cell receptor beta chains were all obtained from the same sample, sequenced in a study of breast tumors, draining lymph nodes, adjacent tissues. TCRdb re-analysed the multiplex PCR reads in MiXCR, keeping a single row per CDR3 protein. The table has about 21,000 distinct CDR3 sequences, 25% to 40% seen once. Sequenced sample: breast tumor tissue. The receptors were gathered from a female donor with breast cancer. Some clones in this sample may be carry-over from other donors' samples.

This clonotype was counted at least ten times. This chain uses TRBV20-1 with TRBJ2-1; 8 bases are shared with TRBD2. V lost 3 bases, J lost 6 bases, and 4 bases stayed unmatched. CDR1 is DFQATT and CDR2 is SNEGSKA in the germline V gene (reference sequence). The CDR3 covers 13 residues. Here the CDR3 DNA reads TGCAGTGCTAGTTCTAGCGGGCCCAATGAGCAGTTCTTC. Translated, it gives CSASSSGPNEQFF.

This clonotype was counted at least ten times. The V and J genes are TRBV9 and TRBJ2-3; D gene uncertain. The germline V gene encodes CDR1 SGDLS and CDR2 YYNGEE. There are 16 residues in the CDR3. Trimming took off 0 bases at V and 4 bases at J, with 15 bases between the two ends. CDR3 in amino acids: CASSVATAGGADTQYF. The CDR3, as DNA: TGTGCCAGCAGCGTAGCTACAGCTGGTGGGGCAGATACGCAGTATTTT.

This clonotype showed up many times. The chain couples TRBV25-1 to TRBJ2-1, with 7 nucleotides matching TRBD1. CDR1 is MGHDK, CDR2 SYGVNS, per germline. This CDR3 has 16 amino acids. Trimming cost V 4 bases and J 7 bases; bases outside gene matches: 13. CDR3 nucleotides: TGTGCCAGCAGTGCGGGCTCCCGACAGGGCGGGAATGAGCAGTTCTTC. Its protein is CASSAGSRQGGNEQFF.

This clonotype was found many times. CDR3 coding DNA: TGTGCCAGCAGCTTAGGTATAGGGGGCCACACAGATACGCAGTATTTT. This translates into CASSLGIGGHTDTQYF. The V and J genes are TRBV11-2 and TRBJ2-3; 7 bases agree with TRBD1. Unmatched junction bases numbered 6, after V lost 1 base and J lost 2 bases. The length of the CDR3 is 16 residues. Per the germline V gene, CDR1 is SGHAT and CDR2 is FQNNGV.

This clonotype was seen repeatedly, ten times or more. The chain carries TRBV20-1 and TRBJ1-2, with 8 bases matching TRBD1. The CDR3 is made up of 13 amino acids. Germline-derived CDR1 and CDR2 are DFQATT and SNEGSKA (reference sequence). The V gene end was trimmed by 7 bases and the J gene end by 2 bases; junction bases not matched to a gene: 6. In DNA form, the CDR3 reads TGCAGTGGTCGGACAGGGCCAAACTATGGCTACACCTTC. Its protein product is CSGRTGPNYGYTF.

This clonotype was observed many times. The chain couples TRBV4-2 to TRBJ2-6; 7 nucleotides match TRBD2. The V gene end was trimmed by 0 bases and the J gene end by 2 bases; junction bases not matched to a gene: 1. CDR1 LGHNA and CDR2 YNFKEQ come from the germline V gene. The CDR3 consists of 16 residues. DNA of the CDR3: TGTGCCAGCAGCCAAGATGGGACTACTGGGGCCAACGTCCTGACTTTC. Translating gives CASSQDGTTGANVLTF.

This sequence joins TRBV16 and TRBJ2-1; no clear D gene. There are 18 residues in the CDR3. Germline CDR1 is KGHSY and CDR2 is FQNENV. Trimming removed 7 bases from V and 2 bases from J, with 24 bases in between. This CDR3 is CASTDRDGHTIAYNEQFF. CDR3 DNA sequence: TGTGCCAGCACCGACCGAGACGGGCACACTATTGCCTACAATGAGCAGTTCTTC.

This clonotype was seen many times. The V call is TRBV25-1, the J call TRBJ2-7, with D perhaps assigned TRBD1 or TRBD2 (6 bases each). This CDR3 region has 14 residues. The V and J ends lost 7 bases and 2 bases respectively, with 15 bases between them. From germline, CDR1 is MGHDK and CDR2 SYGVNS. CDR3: CASNKEGGAYEQYF. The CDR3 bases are TGTGCCAGCAATAAGGAGGGGGGAGCCTACGAGCAGTACTTC.

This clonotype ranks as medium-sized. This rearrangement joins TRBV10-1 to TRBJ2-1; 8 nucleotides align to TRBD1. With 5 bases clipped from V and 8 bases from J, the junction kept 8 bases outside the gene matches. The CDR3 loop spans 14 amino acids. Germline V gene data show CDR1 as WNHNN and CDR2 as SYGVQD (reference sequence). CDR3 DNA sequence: TGCGCCAGCAGTTCGGACAGGGATACTCATGAGCAGTTCTTC. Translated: CASSSDRDTHEQFF.

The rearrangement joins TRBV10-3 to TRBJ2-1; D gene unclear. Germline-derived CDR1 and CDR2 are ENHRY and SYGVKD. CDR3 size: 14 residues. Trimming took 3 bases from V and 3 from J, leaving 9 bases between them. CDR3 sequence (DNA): TGTGCCATCAGTGAAATTTCGAGCTACAATGAGCAGTTCTTC. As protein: CAISEISSYNEQFF.

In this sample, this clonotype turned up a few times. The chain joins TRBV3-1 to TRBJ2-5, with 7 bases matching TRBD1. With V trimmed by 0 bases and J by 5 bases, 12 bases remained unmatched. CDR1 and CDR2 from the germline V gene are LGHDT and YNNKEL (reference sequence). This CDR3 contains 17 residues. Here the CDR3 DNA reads TGTGCCAGCAGCCAAGACTGGGACAGCCCGTGGTGGGAGACCCAGTACTTC. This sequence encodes CASSQDWDSPWWETQYF.

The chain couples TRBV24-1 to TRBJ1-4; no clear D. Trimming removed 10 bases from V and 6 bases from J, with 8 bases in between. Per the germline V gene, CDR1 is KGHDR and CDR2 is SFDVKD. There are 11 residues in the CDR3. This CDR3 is CATPRDEKLFF. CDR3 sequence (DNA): TGTGCCACTCCTAGGGATGAAAAACTGTTTTTT.

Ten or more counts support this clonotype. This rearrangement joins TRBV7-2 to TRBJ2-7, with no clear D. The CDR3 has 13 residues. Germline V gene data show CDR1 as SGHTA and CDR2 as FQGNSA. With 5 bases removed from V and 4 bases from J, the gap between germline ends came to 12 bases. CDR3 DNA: TGTGCCAGCAGCCTAAACCCCAGATACGAGCAGTACTTC. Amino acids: CASSLNPRYEQYF. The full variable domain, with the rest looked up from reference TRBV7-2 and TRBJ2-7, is GAGVSQSPSNKVTEKGKDVELRCDPISGHTALYWYRQSLGQGLEFLIYFQGNSAPDKSGLPSDRFSAERTGGSVSTLTIQRTQQEDSAVYLCASSLNPRYEQYFGPGTRLTVT.

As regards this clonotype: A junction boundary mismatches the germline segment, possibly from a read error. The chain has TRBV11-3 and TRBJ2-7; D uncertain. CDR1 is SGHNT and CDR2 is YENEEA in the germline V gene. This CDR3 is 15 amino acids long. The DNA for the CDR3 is TGTGCCAGCACCTGGCCGCCCCTTGAGTCCCACGAGCAGTACTTT. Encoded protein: CASTWPPLESHEQYF.

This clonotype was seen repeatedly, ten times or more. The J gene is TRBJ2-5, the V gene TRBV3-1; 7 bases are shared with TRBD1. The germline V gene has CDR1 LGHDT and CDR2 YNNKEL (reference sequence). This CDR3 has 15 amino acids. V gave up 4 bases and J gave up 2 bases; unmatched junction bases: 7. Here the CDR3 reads CASSRSGQPQETQYF. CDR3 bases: TGTGCCAGCAGCCGCTCGGGACAGCCGCAAGAGACCCAGTACTTC.

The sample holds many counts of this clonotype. In nucleotides, the CDR3 is TGCAGTGCTAGAGATGCCTCGGGGGCGGGAAGTTATTACGAGCAGTACTTC. Translating it yields CSARDASGAGSYYEQYF. The chain couples TRBV20-1 to TRBJ2-7, with D tentatively TRBD1 or TRBD2 (6 bases each). Germline CDR1 is DFQATT and CDR2 is SNEGSKA (reference sequence). The V end was cut by 0 bases, the J end by 4 bases, with 22 bases between. CDR3 length: 17 residues.

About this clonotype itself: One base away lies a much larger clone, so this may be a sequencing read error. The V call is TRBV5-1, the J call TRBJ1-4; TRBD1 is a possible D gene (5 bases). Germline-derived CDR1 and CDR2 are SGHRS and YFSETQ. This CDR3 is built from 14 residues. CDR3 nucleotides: TGCACCAGCAGCTTGGGGGGGACGGAAGAAAAACTGTTTTTT. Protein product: CTSSLGGTEEKLFF.

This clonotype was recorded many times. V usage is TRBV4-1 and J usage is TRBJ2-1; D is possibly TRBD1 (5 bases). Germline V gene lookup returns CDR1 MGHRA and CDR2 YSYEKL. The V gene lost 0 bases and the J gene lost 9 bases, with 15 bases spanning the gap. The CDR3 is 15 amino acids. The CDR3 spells CASSQDTVGASEQFF. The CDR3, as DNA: TGCGCCAGCAGCCAAGATACGGTAGGGGCGAGTGAGCAGTTCTTC.

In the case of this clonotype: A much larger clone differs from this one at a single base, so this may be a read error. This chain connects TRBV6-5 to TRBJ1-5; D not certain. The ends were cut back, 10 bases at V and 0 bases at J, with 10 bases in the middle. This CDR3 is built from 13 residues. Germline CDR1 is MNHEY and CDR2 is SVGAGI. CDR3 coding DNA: TGTGCCACCGGAGGCGGTAGCAATCAGCCCCAGCATTTT. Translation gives CATGGGSNQPQHF.

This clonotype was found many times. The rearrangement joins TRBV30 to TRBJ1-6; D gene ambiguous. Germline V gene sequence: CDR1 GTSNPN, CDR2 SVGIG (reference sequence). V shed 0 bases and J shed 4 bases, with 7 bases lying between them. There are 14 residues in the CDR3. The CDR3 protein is CAWSVWQYNSPLHF. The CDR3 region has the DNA TGTGCCTGGAGTGTATGGCAGTATAATTCACCCCTCCACTTT.

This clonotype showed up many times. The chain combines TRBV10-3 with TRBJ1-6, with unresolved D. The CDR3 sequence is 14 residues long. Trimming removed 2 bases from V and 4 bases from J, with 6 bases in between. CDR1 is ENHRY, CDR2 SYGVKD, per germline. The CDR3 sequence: CAISEQAYNSPLHF. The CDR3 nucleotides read TGTGCCATCAGTGAGCAGGCTTATAATTCACCCCTCCACTTT.

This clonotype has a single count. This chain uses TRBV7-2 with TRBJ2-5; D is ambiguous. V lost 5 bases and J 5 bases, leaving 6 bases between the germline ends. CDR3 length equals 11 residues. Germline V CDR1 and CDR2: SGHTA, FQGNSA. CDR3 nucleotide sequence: TGTGCCAGCAGCAAGGTGGAGACCCAGTACTTC. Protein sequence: CASSKVETQYF.

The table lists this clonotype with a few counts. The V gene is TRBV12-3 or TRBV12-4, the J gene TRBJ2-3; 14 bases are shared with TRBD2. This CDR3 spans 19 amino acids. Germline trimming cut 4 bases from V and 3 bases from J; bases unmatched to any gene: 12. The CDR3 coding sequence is TGTGCCAGCAGTTCGCCCGCCGGGACTAGCGGGAGCAAGACAGATACGCAGTATTTT. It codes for CASSSPAGTSGSKTDTQYF.

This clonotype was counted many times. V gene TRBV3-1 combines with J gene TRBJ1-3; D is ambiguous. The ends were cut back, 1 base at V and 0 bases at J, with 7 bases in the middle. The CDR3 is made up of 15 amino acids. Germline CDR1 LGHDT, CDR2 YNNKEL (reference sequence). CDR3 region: CASSQVRNSGNTIYF. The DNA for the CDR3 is TGTGCCAGCAGCCAAGTACGGAACTCTGGAAACACCATATATTTT.

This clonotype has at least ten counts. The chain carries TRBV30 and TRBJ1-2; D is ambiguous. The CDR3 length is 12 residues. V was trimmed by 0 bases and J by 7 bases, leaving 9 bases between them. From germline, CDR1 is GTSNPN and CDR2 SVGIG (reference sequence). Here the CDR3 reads CAWSVGIPGYTF. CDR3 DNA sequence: TGTGCCTGGAGTGTAGGGATCCCTGGCTACACCTTC.

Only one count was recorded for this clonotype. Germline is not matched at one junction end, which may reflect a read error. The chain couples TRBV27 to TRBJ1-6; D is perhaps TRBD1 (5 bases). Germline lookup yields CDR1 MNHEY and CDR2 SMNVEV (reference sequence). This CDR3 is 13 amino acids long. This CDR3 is CASSLGANPPLHF. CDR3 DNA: TGTGCCAGCAGTTTAGGGGCTAATCCACCCCTCCACTTT.